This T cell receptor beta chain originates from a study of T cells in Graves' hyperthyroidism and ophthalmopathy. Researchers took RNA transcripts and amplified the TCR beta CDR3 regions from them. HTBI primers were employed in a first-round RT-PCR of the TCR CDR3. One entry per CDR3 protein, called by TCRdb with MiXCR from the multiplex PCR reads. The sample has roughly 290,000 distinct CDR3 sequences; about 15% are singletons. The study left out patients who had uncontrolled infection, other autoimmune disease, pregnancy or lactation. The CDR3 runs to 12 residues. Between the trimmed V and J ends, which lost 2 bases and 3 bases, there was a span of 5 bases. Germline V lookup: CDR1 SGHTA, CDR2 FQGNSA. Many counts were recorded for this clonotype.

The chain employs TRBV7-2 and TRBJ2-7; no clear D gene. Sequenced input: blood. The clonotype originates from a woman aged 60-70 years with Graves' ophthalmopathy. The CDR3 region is CASSLYIYEQYF. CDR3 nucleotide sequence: TGTGCCAGCAGCTTATACATCTACGAGCAGTACTTC.